This TCR beta chain was observed in a study of blood T cell repertoires in COVID-19. Study at large: Italy, Spain and the United States were the sources of the convalescent and acute COVID-19 samples.

The method was immunoSEQ multiplex PCR; TCRdb's version includes in-frame clones alone and lacks a portion of them. The table records about 300,000 clones, 87% of them present only once. This CDR3 region has 14 residues. Per germline, CDR1 SGDLS and CDR2 YYNGEE. V dropped 0 bases and J dropped 2 bases, with 9 bases sitting between them. The chain is built from TRBV9 and TRBJ2-7, with a possible D match to TRBD1 (5 bases). This clonotype was obtained from a woman in her 40s who had recovered from COVID-19. Specimen: peripheral blood. The CDR3 DNA reads TGTGCCAGCAGCGTAGGAAAAGGGGCCTACGAGCAGTACTTC. It specifies CASSVGKGAYEQYF.